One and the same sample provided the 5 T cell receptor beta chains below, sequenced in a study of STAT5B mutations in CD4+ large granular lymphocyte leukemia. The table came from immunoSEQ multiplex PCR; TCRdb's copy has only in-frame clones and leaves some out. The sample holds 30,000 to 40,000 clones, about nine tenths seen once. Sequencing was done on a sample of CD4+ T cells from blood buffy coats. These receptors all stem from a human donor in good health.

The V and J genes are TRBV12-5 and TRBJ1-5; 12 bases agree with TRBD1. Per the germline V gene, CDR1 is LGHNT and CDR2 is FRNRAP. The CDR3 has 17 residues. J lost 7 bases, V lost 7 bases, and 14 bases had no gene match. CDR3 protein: CASAPGQGARVGQPQHF. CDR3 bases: TGTGCTAGTGCCCCGGGACAGGGGGCCCGGGTGGGGCAGCCCCAGCATTTT.

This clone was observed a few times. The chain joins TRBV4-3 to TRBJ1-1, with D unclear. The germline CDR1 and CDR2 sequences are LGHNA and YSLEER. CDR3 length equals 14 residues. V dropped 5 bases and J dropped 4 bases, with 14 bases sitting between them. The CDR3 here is CASSSRVGSTEAFF. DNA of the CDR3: TGCGCCAGCAGCTCAAGGGTGGGGAGCACTGAAGCTTTCTTT.

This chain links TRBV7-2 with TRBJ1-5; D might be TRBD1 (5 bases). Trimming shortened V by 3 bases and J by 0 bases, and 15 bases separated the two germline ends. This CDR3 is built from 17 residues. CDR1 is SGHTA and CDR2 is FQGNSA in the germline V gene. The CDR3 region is CASSFRGDRYSNQPQHF. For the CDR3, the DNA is TGTGCCAGCAGCTTCCGGGGAGACAGATATAGCAATCAGCCCCAGCATTTT.

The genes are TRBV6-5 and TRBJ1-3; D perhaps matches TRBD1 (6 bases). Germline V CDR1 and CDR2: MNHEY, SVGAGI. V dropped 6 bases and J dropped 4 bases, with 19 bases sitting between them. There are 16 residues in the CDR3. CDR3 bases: TGTGCCAGCAGCTACCAACAGGGTTCATACGGAAACACCATATATTTT. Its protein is CASSYQQGSYGNTIYF.

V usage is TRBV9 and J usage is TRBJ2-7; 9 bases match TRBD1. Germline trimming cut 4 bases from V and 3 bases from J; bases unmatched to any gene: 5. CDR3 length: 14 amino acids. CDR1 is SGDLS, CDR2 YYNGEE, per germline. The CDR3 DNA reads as TGTGCCAGCAGCTTGGGACAGGGTTTCTACGAGCAGTACTTC. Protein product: CASSLGQGFYEQYF.